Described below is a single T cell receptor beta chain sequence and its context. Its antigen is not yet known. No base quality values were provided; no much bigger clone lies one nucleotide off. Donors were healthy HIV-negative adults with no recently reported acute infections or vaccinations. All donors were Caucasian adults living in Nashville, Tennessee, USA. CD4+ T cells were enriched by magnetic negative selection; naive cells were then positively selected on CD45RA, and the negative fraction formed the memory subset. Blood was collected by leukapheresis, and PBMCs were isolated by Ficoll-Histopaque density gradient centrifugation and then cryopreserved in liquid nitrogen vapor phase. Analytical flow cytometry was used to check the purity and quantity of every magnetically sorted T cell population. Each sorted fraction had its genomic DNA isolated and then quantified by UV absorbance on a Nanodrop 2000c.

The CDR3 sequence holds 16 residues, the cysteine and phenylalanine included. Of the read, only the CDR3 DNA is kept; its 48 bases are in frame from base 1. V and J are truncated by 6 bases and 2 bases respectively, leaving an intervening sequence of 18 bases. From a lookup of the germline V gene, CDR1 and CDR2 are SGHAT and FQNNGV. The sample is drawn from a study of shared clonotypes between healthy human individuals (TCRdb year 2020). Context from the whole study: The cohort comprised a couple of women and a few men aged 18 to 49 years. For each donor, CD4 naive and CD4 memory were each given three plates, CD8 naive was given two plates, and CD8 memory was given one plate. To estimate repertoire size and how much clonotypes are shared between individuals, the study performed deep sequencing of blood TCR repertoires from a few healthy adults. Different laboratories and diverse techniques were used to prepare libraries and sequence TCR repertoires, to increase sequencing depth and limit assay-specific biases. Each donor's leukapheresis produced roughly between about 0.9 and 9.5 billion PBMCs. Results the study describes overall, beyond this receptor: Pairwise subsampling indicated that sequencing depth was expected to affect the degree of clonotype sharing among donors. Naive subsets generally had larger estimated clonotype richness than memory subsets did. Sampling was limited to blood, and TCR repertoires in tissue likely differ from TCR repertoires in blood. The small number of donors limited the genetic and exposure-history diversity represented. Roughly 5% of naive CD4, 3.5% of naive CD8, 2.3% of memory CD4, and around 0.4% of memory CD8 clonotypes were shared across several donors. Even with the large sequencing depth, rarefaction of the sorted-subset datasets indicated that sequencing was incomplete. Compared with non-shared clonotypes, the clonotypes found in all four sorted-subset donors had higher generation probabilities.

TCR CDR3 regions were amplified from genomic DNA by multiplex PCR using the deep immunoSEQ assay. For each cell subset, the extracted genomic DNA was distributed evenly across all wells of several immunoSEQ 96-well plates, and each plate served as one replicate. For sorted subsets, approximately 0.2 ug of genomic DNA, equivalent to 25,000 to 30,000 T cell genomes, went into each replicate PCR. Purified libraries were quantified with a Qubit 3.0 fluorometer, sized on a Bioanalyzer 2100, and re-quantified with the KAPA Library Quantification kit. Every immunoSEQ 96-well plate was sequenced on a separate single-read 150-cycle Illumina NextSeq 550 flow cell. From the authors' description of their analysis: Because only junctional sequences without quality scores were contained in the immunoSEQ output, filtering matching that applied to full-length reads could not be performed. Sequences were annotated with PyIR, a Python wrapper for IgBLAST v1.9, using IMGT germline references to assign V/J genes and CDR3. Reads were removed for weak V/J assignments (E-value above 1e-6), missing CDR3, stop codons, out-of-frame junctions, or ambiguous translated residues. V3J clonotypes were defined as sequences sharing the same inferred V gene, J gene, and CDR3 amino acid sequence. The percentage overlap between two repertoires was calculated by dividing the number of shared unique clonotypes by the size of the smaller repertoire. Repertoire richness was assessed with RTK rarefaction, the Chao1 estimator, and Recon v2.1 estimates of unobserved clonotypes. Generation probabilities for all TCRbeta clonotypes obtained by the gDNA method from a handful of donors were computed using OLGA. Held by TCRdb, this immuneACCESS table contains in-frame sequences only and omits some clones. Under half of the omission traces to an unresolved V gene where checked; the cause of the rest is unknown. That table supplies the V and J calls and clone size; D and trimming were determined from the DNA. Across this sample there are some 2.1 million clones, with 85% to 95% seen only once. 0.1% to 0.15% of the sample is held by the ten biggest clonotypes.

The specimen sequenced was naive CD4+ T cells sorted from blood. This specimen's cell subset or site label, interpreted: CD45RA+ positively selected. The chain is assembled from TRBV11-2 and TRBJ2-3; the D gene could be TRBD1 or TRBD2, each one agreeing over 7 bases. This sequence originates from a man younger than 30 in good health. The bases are TGTGCCAGCAGTTCCCAGGGGGGGGCCAACACAGATACGCAGTATTTT. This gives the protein CASSSQGGANTDTQYF. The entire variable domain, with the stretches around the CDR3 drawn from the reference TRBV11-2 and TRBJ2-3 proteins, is EAGVAQSPRYKIIEKRQSVAFWCNPISGHATLYWYQQILGQGPKLLIQFQNNGVVDDSQLPKDRFSAERLKGVDSTLKIQPAKLEDSAVYLCASSSQGGANTDTQYFGPGTRLTVL.